This entry features one T cell receptor (beta chain) sequence. Its antigen is not yet known. Mismatch with germline at one junction end may stem from a read error. Collaborating institutions collected whole blood in K2EDTA tubes following their own protocols. For TCRbeta analysis, collaborators shipped samples in one of three forms: frozen whole blood, isolated PBMCs, or DNA extracted from either of those sample types. The data belong to a study of blood T cell repertoires in COVID-19 (dated by TCRdb to the early 2020s). Regarding the study in general: Samples covering the acute and convalescent phases of COVID-19 were provided by collaborators in the United States, Italy and Spain. Deeply sampled blood TCRbeta repertoires from subjects exposed to, actively infected with, or recovered from COVID-19 were included in the dataset. The repertoires were released in a freely available public database meant as a resource for research on the immune response to SARS-CoV-2. Where available, HLA class I and class II types were taken from metadata supplied by the sample provider and were not determined by assay-based typing. The sample metadata nearly always contained a de-identified subject ID, COVID-19 status, age in years and sex. The prospective study material was composed of cDNA or gDNA derived from T cells, B-cell-depleted T cells, or PBMCs. Samples were obtained from the ongoing ImmuneRACE study (first 160 participants) and from some 1,200 subjects provided by 6 global collaborators.

The immunoSEQ Assay, a bias-controlled multiplex PCR, was used to amplify TCRbeta CDR3 regions from genomic DNA. From the authors' description of their analysis: The number of nucleated cells in each sample was estimated by amplification of reference gene primers within the assay. Sequence reads were collapsed and filtered to measure the absolute abundance of every unique TCRbeta CDR3 rearrangement. For each sample, productive Simpson clonality was calculated as the square root of Simpson's diversity index across productive rearrangements. Sourced from immuneACCESS, this table was stored by TCRdb with only in-frame sequences that have V and J called. A share of the clones is absent; for the studies checked, an unresolved V gene accounts for under half, and the remainder has no known explanation. Clone size and V and J calls were adopted from that table, with D and trimming inferred from the DNA. In all, the sample holds around 220,000 clones, and roughly nine tenths of those were seen once. The top ten hold about 2.2% of the sample.

Results the study describes overall, beyond this receptor: How much clinical and demographic metadata was included differed by source and by participant, and the metadata was provided uncurated.

This TCR was sampled from a woman between 50 and 59 years old with acute or convalescent COVID-19. The sample consisted of peripheral blood.

The CDR3 corresponds to CSVGTGTQYF. The nucleotide sequence is TGCAGCGTTGGGACAGGTACGCAGTATTTT. The rearrangement combines TRBV29-1 with TRBJ2-3; 7 nucleotides in the junction match TRBD1. Including cysteine and phenylalanine, the CDR3 has 10 amino acids. Left in the record is the CDR3 DNA by itself, 30 bases read in frame from the first base. According to the germline V gene, CDR1 reads SQVTM and CDR2 reads ANQGSEA.